The 31 T cell receptor beta chains below all came from one sample that was sequenced in a study of cytomegalovirus exposure and HLA in healthy donors. The PCR contained 60 Vbeta and 13 Jbeta primers. The assay was immunoSEQ multiplex PCR, and TCRdb's table has in-frame clones only and misses some. The sample lists around 150,000 clones; 75% to 90% were seen once. The sequenced sample consisted of PBMCs. Source of these receptors: a man in his fifties or sixties in good health and CMV-seropositive.

The chain links TRBV7-2 to TRBJ2-2; tentatively, D is TRBD2 (6 bases). The germline V gene has CDR1 SGHTA and CDR2 FQGNSA. Trimming removed 5 bases from V and 5 bases from J, with 12 bases in between. This CDR3 is built from 14 residues. The CDR3 nucleotides are TGTGCCAGCAGCCCGGGGACTTTTACCGGGGAGCTGTTTTTT. Protein sequence: CASSPGTFTGELFF.

This chain connects TRBV7-9 to TRBJ2-1; tentatively, D is TRBD1 (6 bases). The CDR3 has 11 residues. Trimming removed 6 bases from V and 14 bases from J, with 14 bases in between. Germline-derived CDR1 and CDR2 are SEHNR and FQNEAQ (reference sequence). CDR3 in DNA: TGTGCCAGCAGGGAAGGGGGTTTTGAGTTCTTC. It is translated as CASREGGFEFF.

J is TRBJ2-1 and V is TRBV7-9, with 11 positions matching TRBD2. This CDR3 spans 15 amino acids. The V gene's germline CDR1 is SEHNR and CDR2 FQNEAQ (reference sequence). V lost 6 bases to trimming and J lost 6 bases; unmatched junction nucleotides: 7. The CDR3 reads CASRKLAGVGNEQFF. CDR3 sequence (DNA): TGTGCCAGCAGAAAACTAGCGGGAGTCGGCAATGAGCAGTTCTTC.

This clone was observed a handful of times. This sequence joins TRBV6-4 and TRBJ2-1; TRBD1 is a possible D gene (8 bases). Germline V lookup: CDR1 MRHNA, CDR2 SNTAGT. The length of the CDR3 is 15 residues. V was shortened by 8 bases and J by 6 bases, with 20 bases between the two germline ends. The DNA for the CDR3 is TGTGCCAGCGCCCCACAGGGGGGGGACGTCAATGAGCAGTTCTTC. It translates to CASAPQGGDVNEQFF.

This clone was counted a few times. The chain couples TRBV7-3 to TRBJ2-1; 9 nucleotides agree with TRBD2. CDR3 length: 15 amino acids. Germline V gives CDR1 SGHTA, CDR2 FQGTGA. After removal of 5 bases from V and 13 bases from J, the junction contained 15 bases not matched to a gene. CDR3 nucleotide sequence: TGTGCCAGCAGCCCCTCTCAGCCGGGACTAGCTCCCCAGTTCTTC. Protein sequence: CASSPSQPGLAPQFF.

The genes are TRBV28 and TRBJ1-4; D not resolved. The CDR3 totals 11 residues. The ends were cut back, 6 bases at V and 7 bases at J, with 6 bases in the middle. Germline CDR1 is MDHEN and CDR2 is SYDVKM. CDR3 protein: CASRQFEKLFF. In DNA form, the CDR3 reads TGTGCCAGCAGACAATTTGAAAAACTGTTTTTT.

The chain links TRBV5-1 to TRBJ2-1; 8 bases agree with TRBD1. V shed 5 bases and J 8 bases; nucleotides not matched to a gene: 9. The CDR3 consists of 14 residues. Germline loops: CDR1 SGHRS, CDR2 YFSETQ. The CDR3 bases are TGCGCCAGCAGGCTGTTGGACAGGGACCATGAGCAGTTCTTC. It yields the protein CASRLLDRDHEQFF.

The genes are TRBV6-6 and TRBJ2-1; D remains unclear. Germline V gives CDR1 MNHNY, CDR2 SVGAGI (reference sequence). V shed 0 bases and J shed 0 bases, with 6 bases lying between them. CDR3 length: 15 amino acids. The chain's CDR3 is CASSYSFYSYNEQFF. The CDR3 DNA reads as TGTGCCAGCAGTTACTCGTTCTACTCCTACAATGAGCAGTTCTTC.

The V gene is TRBV19, the J gene TRBJ1-1, with D possibly matching TRBD1 (6 bases). Germline loops: CDR1 LNHDA, CDR2 SQIVND (reference sequence). V was clipped by 7 bases and J by 8 bases, with 20 bases between them. The CDR3 length is 14 residues. The DNA of the CDR3 is TGTGCCAGTACCCAACCCAGGGGAGGGCGGGAAGCTTTCTTT. Its translation: CASTQPRGGREAFF.

The chain has TRBV18 and TRBJ1-1; D perhaps matches TRBD1 (5 bases). V lost 4 bases and J 7 bases, leaving 13 bases between the germline ends. CDR3 length: 13 residues. The germline V gene encodes CDR1 KGHSH and CDR2 LQKENI. Here the CDR3 reads CASSLPGGVEAFF. The DNA for the CDR3 is TGTGCCAGCTCACTCCCCGGAGGGGTTGAAGCTTTCTTT.

Here the CDR3 DNA reads TGTGCCAGCAGTCAGGGGCCGTCTCGGGACACCGGGGAGCTGTTTTTT. Translating gives CASSQGPSRDTGELFF. This sequence joins TRBV13 and TRBJ2-2, with D tentatively TRBD1 (6 bases). Germline assignment: CDR1 PRHDT and CDR2 FYEKMQ (reference sequence). V dropped 6 bases and J dropped 3 bases, with 17 bases sitting between them. This CDR3 region has 16 residues.

The chain joins TRBV27 to TRBJ2-3; perhaps TRBD1 as D (6 bases). The ends were cut back, 6 bases at V and 0 bases at J, with 16 bases in the middle. The CDR3 runs to 16 residues. Per the germline V gene, CDR1 is MNHEY and CDR2 is SMNVEV (reference sequence). The chain's CDR3 is CASRNRPGQSTDTQYF. CDR3 bases: TGTGCCAGCAGAAACCGGCCGGGACAAAGCACAGATACGCAGTATTTT.

CDR3 nucleotide sequence: TGTGCCAGCAGTCCCGGGACAGGGGGCTTTGGCTACACCTTC. Translated: CASSPGTGGFGYTF. This rearrangement joins TRBV6-4 to TRBJ1-2; 12 bases align to TRBD1. J lost 7 bases, V lost 5 bases, and 5 bases had no gene match. Germline loops: CDR1 MRHNA, CDR2 SNTAGT. CDR3 length: 14 residues.

The chain couples TRBV6-5 to TRBJ1-1, with 8 bases that match TRBD1. Germline trimming cut 6 bases from V and 10 bases from J; bases unmatched to any gene: 10. CDR1 MNHEY and CDR2 SVGAGI come from the germline V gene. The length of the CDR3 is 13 residues. CDR3 residues: CASRATGVRVAFF. CDR3 nucleotides: TGTGCCAGCAGAGCGACAGGGGTGAGGGTAGCTTTCTTT.

This rearrangement joins TRBV5-1 to TRBJ2-5; TRBD1 aligns across 8 bases. Germline-derived CDR1 and CDR2 are SGHRS and YFSETQ. V lost 5 bases and J lost 3; bases outside the gene matches: 9. The CDR3 sequence is 15 residues long. CDR3 sequence reads: CASRWTGSGEETQYF. In DNA form, the CDR3 reads TGCGCCAGCAGGTGGACAGGGAGCGGTGAAGAGACCCAGTACTTC. The variable domain in full, completed from reference TRBV5-1 and TRBJ2-5, reads KAGVTQTPRYLIKTRGQQVTLSCSPISGHRSVSWYQQTPGQGLQFLFEYFSETQRNKGNFPGRFSGRQFSNSRSEMNVSTLELGDSALYLCASRWTGSGEETQYFGPGTRLLVL.

In the case of this clone: Other DNA sequences of this sample code for an identical CDR3. The chain links TRBV28 to TRBJ2-5; TRBD2 might be the D (5 bases). V lost 3 bases and J lost 4, with 9 bases in between. This CDR3 region has 13 residues. Germline values: CDR1 MDHEN, CDR2 SYDVKM. CDR3 sequence reads: CASSLAGGETQYF. The DNA of the CDR3 is TGTGCCAGCAGTTTGGCGGGTGGAGAGACCCAGTACTTC.

This rearrangement joins TRBV5-1 to TRBJ1-1; 8 bases fit TRBD1. CDR1 and CDR2 (germline): SGHRS, YFSETQ. Trimming took 5 bases from V and 1 from J; bases not matched to a gene: 7. The CDR3 has 15 amino acids. The CDR3 DNA reads as TGCGCCAGCAGACCTCAAGGACAGGGGAACACTGAAGCTTTCTTT. Its protein product is CASRPQGQGNTEAFF.

This chain links TRBV5-1 with TRBJ2-3, with TRBD2 matching over 10 bases. The CDR3 covers 17 residues. The junction had 10 bases not matched to a gene; V was cut back by 0 bases and J by 6 bases. Germline CDR1 reads SGHRS; CDR2 reads YFSETQ. The CDR3 loop is CASSLGLAGEHADTQYF. CDR3 sequence (DNA): TGCGCCAGCAGCTTGGGGCTAGCGGGGGAACATGCGGATACGCAGTATTTT.

This clone was seen only a few times. The chain joins TRBV10-3 to TRBJ2-3; maybe TRBD2 (6 bases). Germline-derived CDR1 and CDR2 are ENHRY and SYGVKD. V lost 4 bases and J 2 bases, leaving 13 bases between the germline ends. The CDR3 is made up of 15 amino acids. CDR3 sequence: CAISALAGTTDTQYF. CDR3 nucleotide sequence: TGTGCCATCAGTGCTCTGGCGGGAACCACAGATACGCAGTATTTT.

The rearrangement uses TRBV2 and TRBJ1-1; D is uncertain. Germline CDR1 is SNHLY and CDR2 is FYNNEI. The CDR3 sequence is 15 residues long. Trimming pared 1 base from V and 5 bases from J, leaving 14 bases between. The CDR3 coding sequence is TGTGCCAGCAGTGAAGGACACCCCCAAACTACTGAAGCTTTCTTT. Encoded protein: CASSEGHPQTTEAFF.

The V gene is TRBV5-4, the J gene TRBJ1-6; 7 nucleotides line up with TRBD1. The V gene end was trimmed by 4 bases and the J gene end by 2 bases; junction bases not matched to a gene: 12. The germline V gene has CDR1 SGHNT and CDR2 YYREEE (reference sequence). This CDR3 has 18 residues. The DNA for the CDR3 is TGTGCCAGCAGCCCAGGAAAATACAGGGGAACCTATAATTCACCCCTCCACTTT. This translates into CASSPGKYRGTYNSPLHF.

V gene TRBV15 combines with J gene TRBJ2-6; D unresolved. The germline V gene encodes CDR1 LNHNV and CDR2 YYDKDF (reference sequence). V lost 5 bases, J lost 2 bases, and 7 bases lay in between. This CDR3 comprises 14 residues. The chain's CDR3 is CATSWAPGANVLTF. In DNA form, the CDR3 reads TGTGCCACCAGCTGGGCTCCTGGGGCCAACGTCCTGACTTTC.

The chain couples TRBV4-2 to TRBJ1-6, with D possibly being TRBD1 (5 bases). Germline V gives CDR1 LGHNA, CDR2 YNFKEQ. The CDR3 totals 15 residues. V was cut by 0 bases and J by 9 bases, with 12 bases left in between. This CDR3 is CASSQDRGIRSPLHF. In DNA form, the CDR3 reads TGTGCCAGCAGCCAAGATCGGGGGATTCGTTCACCCCTCCACTTT.

CDR3 nucleotide sequence: TGTGCCAGCAGCTCACTAGCGGGAGGCTCCTACGAGCAGTACTTC. Translated: CASSSLAGGSYEQYF. The rearrangement joins TRBV11-1 to TRBJ2-7, with TRBD2 matching 12 bases. The V and J ends lost 4 bases and 0 bases, in that order; junction bases with no gene match: 1. Germline V gene sequence: CDR1 SGHAT, CDR2 FQDESV (reference sequence). The CDR3 is 15 residues long. The full variable domain, its missing parts supplied by reference TRBV11-1 and TRBJ2-7, is EAEVAQSPRYKITEKSQAVAFWCDPISGHATLYWYRQILGQGPELLVQFQDESVVDDSQLPKDRFSAERLKGVDSTLKIQPAELGDSAMYLCASSSLAGGSYEQYFGPGTRLTVT.

On this clone: The junction departs from the called germline gene at one end, perhaps through a read error. The J gene is TRBJ2-5, the V gene TRBV7-9; 9 nucleotides line up with TRBD1. The CDR3 runs to 14 residues. Germline loops: CDR1 SEHNR, CDR2 FQNEAQ (reference sequence). The CDR3 here is CSSSPGTGQETQYF. The CDR3 nucleotides read TGTTCCAGCAGCCCTGGGACAGGGCAAGAGACCCAGTACTTC.

Written as DNA, the CDR3 is TGTGCCAGCAGCAGGCGACAGGGACCAGGGGAGACCCAGTACTTC. It codes for CASSRRQGPGETQYF. This chain connects TRBV7-2 to TRBJ2-5; 7 nucleotides match TRBD1. The ends lost 5 bases at V and 5 bases at J; junction bases unmatched: 11. Germline-derived CDR1 and CDR2 are SGHTA and FQGNSA. The CDR3 is 15 amino acids.

This clone was observed a handful of times. The rearrangement uses TRBV15 and TRBJ2-7; 11 bases line up with TRBD2. V trimming: 1 base; J trimming: 6 bases; junction bases outside the gene matches: 5. CDR1 is LNHNV, CDR2 YYDKDF, per germline (reference sequence). The CDR3 length is 15 residues. The CDR3 nucleotides read TGTGCCACCAGCAGAGGACTAGCGGGATCGTCCGAGCAGTACTTC. Amino acids: CATSRGLAGSSEQYF.

The chain has TRBV11-2 and TRBJ2-5, with TRBD2 matching 9 bases. V lost 5 bases, J lost 1 base, and 2 bases stayed unmatched. The germline V gene has CDR1 SGHAT and CDR2 FQNNGV. CDR3 length: 14 amino acids. CDR3 coding DNA: TGTGCCAGCAGCCCGGGACTAGCCCAAGAGACCCAGTACTTC. It translates to CASSPGLAQETQYF.

The V and J genes are TRBV30 and TRBJ2-1, with D possibly matching TRBD2 (6 bases). The germline CDR1 and CDR2 sequences are GTSNPN and SVGIG (reference sequence). The length of the CDR3 is 14 residues. V was pared by 2 bases and J by 8 bases, with 16 bases between. The CDR3 bases are TGTGCCTGGAGTACCGGGATCGGGGGAGATGAGCAGTTCTTC. Encoded protein: CAWSTGIGGDEQFF.

The chain is built from TRBV30 and TRBJ1-4, with TRBD1 matching over 7 bases. Germline CDR1 GTSNPN, CDR2 SVGIG (reference sequence). After removal of 2 bases from V and 7 bases from J, the junction contained 7 bases not matched to a gene. This CDR3 contains 14 residues. CDR3 DNA: TGTGCCTGGAGTACCGGGACAGTTACTGAAAAACTGTTTTTT. Its translation: CAWSTGTVTEKLFF.

The chain is built from TRBV6-6 and TRBJ2-7; tentative D call: TRBD1 (6 bases). The CDR3 spans 15 residues. Germline V CDR1 and CDR2: MNHNY, SVGAGI (reference sequence). With 0 bases removed from V and 4 bases from J, the gap between germline ends came to 13 bases. CDR3 protein: CASSYSWDKRYEQYF. CDR3 coding DNA: TGTGCCAGCAGTTACTCGTGGGACAAGAGGTACGAGCAGTACTTC.